The clone carrying this T cell receptor beta chain came up many times. Antigen unknown. TCRdb re-analysed the 5' RACE reads in MiXCR, keeping a single row per CDR3 protein. The sample has about 240,000 distinct CDR3 sequences; 10% are singletons. These data belong to a study of identical twins. The V gene's germline CDR1 is LNHNV and CDR2 YYDKDF (reference sequence). This CDR3 has 13 residues. Trimming removed 5 bases from V and 4 bases from J, with 8 bases in between. Study conclusions and caveats: The study reached conclusions through statistical analysis that was cross-sectional, not following the same donors.

Sequencing was done on a sample of memory T cells sorted from blood. The TCR comes from a man in his fifties in good health. V is TRBV15 and J is TRBJ2-2; possible D gene TRBD2, 5 bases. The CDR3 DNA is TGTGCCACCAGCCCCCGGGGCACCGGGGAGCTGTTTTTT. This sequence encodes CATSPRGTGELFF.